This note documents a single T cell receptor beta chain sequence. Its cognate antigen is unknown. This entry belongs to a study of shared clonotypes between healthy human individuals. Findings and limits, study-wide: Non-shared clonotypes had lower generation probabilities than those shared by all four donors.

The study ran the assay at deep level. Every immunoSEQ plate was one replicate of a subset's evenly spread DNA. Per the original data handling: With immunoSEQ giving junction-only sequences and no quality scores, filtering differed. Profiled with immunoSEQ multiplex PCR; TCRdb holds only in-frame clones, not every one. V and J calls and clone size are those listed in that table; D and trimming were worked out from the DNA. The data hold some 2.1 million clones, with 85% to 95% observed a single time. The CDR3 contains 13 residues. Germline lookup yields CDR1 ENHRY and CDR2 SYGVKD. With 8 bases removed from V and 5 bases from J, the gap between germline ends came to 15 bases.

The source is a man between 18 and 29 years old in good health. The rearrangement uses TRBV10-3 and TRBJ1-2, with D perhaps TRBD1 (6 bases). Sequenced: naive CD4+ T cells sorted from blood. Subset described: CD45RA+ positively selected. Here the CDR3 reads CAILGGQNYGYTF. Written as DNA, the CDR3 is TGTGCCATCCTCGGGGGGCAGAATTATGGCTACACCTTC.